The 9 T cell receptor beta chains below were found in one sample sequenced in a study of T and B cells in COVID-19 patients. Blood genomic DNA input for TRB amplification was 250-500 ng. BIOMED2 TRB-A/B primer pools were used in multiplex TRB PCR. In TCRdb, the multiplex PCR reads were re-called with MiXCR into one record per CDR3 protein. The sample yields roughly 4,800 distinct CDR3 sequences, 20% to 25% seen once. Sample: blood. The receptors originated from a human donor with active COVID-19.

In this sample, this clonotype turned up a few times. The V gene is TRBV7-9, the J gene TRBJ2-7, with D tentatively TRBD1 or TRBD2 (6 bases each). The CDR3 totals 13 residues. V was clipped by 5 bases and J by 4 bases, with 12 bases between them. In germline, CDR1 is SEHNR, CDR2 FQNEAQ (reference sequence). CDR3 sequence: CASSRGTFYEQYF. CDR3 sequence (DNA): TGTGCCAGCAGCAGGGGGACTTTTTACGAGCAGTACTTC.

The J gene is TRBJ2-1, the V gene TRBV4-3, with 7 bases lining up with TRBD2. Looked up from germline, CDR1 is LGHNA and CDR2 is YSLEER. V lost 0 bases, J lost 9 bases, and 8 bases stayed unmatched. The CDR3 consists of 15 residues. CDR3 region: CASSQDKLAAGEQFF. The DNA for the CDR3 is TGCGCCAGCAGCCAAGACAAGCTAGCGGCCGGTGAGCAGTTCTTC.

V gene TRBV2 combines with J gene TRBJ2-1; 12 positions agree with TRBD2. Germline values: CDR1 SNHLY, CDR2 FYNNEI. V dropped 6 bases and J dropped 9; count of bases not matched to a gene: 9. The CDR3 is made up of 15 amino acids. CDR3 nucleotides: TGTGCCAGCAGAGAGACTAGCGGGAGTTTCGGTGAGCAGTTCTTC. It is translated as CASRETSGSFGEQFF.

The genes are TRBV7-2 and TRBJ2-5; the match to TRBD1 covers 11 bases. Germline CDR1 is SGHTA and CDR2 is FQGNSA. This CDR3 is built from 15 residues. J was trimmed by 6 bases and V by 3 bases; bases with no gene match: 6. CDR3 amino acids: CASSFGQGAGKTQYF. Written as DNA, the CDR3 is TGTGCCAGCAGCTTCGGACAGGGGGCGGGAAAGACCCAGTACTTC.

V and J are TRBV10-1 and TRBJ1-2, with 9 bases aligning to TRBD1. The CDR3 totals 13 residues. Germline CDR1 reads WNHNN; CDR2 reads SYGVQD (reference sequence). J lost 5 bases, V lost 7 bases, and 5 bases had no gene match. The CDR3 DNA is TGCGCCAGCAACCCGGGACAGGGTTATGGCTACACCTTC. It yields the protein CASNPGQGYGYTF.

By share, this clonotype counts as medium-sized (0.01 to 0.1%). CDR3 sequence reads: CASSRLEGSYEQYF. For the CDR3, the DNA is TGTGCCAGTAGTCGCTTGGAGGGGTCCTACGAGCAGTACTTC. The chain recombines TRBV19 with TRBJ2-7; TRBD2 might be the D (6 bases). CDR3 length: 14 residues. Trimming removed 5 bases from V and 1 base from J, with 12 bases in between. Germline assignment: CDR1 LNHDA and CDR2 SQIVND (reference sequence).

This clonotype is labeled as medium-sized. J is TRBJ2-1 and V is TRBV30, with D perhaps matching TRBD2 (5 bases). The CDR3 covers 11 residues. V was pared by 5 bases and J by 8 bases, with 10 bases between. Germline V gene data show CDR1 as GTSNPN and CDR2 as SVGIG (reference sequence). CDR3 sequence: CAWQLDYEQFF. The CDR3 DNA sequence: TGTGCCTGGCAACTAGACTATGAGCAGTTCTTC.

Judged by abundance, this clonotype is medium-sized (0.01 to 0.1%). This sequence joins TRBV12-3 or TRBV12-4 and TRBJ2-7; TRBD1 matches at 7 bases. J gave up 5 bases and V 5 bases, and 9 bases lay outside the gene matches. This CDR3 comprises 14 residues. The CDR3 here is CASSAFRQGHEQYF. Here the CDR3 DNA reads TGTGCCAGCAGTGCATTCCGACAGGGCCACGAGCAGTACTTC.

V and J are TRBV20-1 and TRBJ2-1; TRBD1 matches 9 bases. This CDR3 spans 15 amino acids. From germline, CDR1 is DFQATT and CDR2 SNEGSKA (reference sequence). Trimming at V came to 0 bases and at J to 9 bases, leaving 9 bases not matched to a gene. The CDR3 is CSARDGGQGFGEQFF. The CDR3 DNA sequence: TGCAGTGCTAGAGATGGGGGACAGGGCTTTGGTGAGCAGTTCTTC.